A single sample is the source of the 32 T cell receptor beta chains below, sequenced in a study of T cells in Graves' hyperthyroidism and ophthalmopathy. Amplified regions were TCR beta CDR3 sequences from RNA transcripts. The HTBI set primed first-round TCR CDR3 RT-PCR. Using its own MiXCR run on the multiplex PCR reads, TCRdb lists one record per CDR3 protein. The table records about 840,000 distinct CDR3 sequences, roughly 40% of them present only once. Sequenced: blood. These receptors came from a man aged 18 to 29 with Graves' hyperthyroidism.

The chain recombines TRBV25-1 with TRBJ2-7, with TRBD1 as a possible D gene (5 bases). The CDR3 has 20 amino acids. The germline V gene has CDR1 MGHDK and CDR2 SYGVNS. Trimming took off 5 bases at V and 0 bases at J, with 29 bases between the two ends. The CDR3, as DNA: TGTGCCAGCAGTTCATATCAGGCTTTGGGGCCTACGGTTGCCTCCTACGAGCAGTACTTC. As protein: CASSSYQALGPTVASYEQYF.

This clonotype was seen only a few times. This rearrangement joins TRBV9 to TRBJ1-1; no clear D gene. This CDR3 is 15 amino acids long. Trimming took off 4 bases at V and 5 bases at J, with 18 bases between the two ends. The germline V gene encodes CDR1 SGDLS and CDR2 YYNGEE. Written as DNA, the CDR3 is TGTGCCAGCAGCTTGGAGGAGGTGGGGAATACTGAAGCTTTCTTT. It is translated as CASSLEEVGNTEAFF.

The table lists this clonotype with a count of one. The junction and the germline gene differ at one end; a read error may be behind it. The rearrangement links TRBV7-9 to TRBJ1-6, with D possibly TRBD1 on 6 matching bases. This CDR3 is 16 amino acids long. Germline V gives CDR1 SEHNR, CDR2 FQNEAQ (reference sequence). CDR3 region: CASSLQGSPYNSPPHF. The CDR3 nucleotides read TGTGCCAGCAGCCTACAGGGTTCTCCCTATAATTCACCCCCCCACTTT.

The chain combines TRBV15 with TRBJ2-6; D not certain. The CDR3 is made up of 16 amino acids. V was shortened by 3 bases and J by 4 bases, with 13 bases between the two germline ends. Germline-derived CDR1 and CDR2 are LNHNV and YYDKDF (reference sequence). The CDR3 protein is CATSSVGVTGANVLTF. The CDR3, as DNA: TGTGCCACCAGCAGCGTTGGGGTAACCGGGGCCAACGTCCTGACTTTC.

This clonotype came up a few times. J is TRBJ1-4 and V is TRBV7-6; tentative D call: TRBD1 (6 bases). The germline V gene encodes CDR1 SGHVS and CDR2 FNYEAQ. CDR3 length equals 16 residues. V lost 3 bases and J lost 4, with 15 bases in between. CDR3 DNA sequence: TGTGCCAGCAGCTTCATGGGGGGCGTTAATAATGAAAAACTGTTTTTT. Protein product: CASSFMGGVNNEKLFF.

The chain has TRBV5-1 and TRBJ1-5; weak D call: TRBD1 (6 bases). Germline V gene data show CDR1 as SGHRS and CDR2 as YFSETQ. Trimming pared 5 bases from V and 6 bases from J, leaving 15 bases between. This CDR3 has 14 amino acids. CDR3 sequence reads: CASSAGDWSQPQHF. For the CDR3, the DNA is TGCGCCAGCAGTGCAGGGGATTGGAGTCAGCCCCAGCATTTT.

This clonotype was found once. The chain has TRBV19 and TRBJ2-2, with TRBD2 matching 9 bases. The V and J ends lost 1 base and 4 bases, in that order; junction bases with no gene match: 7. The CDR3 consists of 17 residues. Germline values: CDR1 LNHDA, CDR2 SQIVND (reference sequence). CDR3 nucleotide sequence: TGTGCCAGTAGTATAGGGCAAGCGGGAGGATCCACCGGGGAGCTGTTTTTT. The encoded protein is CASSIGQAGGSTGELFF. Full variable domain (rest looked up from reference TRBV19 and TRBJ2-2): DGGITQSPKYLFRKEGQNVTLSCEQNLNHDAMYWYRQDPGQGLRLIYYSQIVNDFQKGDIAEGYSVSREKKESFPLTVTSAQKNPTAFYLCASSIGQAGGSTGELFFGEGSRLTVL.

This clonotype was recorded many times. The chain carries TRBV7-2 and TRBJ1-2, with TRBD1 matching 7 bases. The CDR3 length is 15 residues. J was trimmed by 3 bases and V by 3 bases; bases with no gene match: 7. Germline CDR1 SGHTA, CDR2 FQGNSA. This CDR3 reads CASSFATGRDYGYTF. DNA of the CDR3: TGTGCCAGCAGCTTCGCGACAGGGCGGGACTATGGCTACACCTTC.

CDR3 region: CASRGLSAEETQYF. The CDR3 bases are TGTGCCAGCAGAGGACTTAGCGCTGAGGAGACCCAGTACTTC. The V call is TRBV7-9, the J call TRBJ2-5; tentatively, D is TRBD2 (5 bases). Trimming removed 6 bases from V and 5 bases from J, with 16 bases in between. The CDR3 runs 14 residues. Germline V lookup: CDR1 SEHNR, CDR2 FQNEAQ (reference sequence).

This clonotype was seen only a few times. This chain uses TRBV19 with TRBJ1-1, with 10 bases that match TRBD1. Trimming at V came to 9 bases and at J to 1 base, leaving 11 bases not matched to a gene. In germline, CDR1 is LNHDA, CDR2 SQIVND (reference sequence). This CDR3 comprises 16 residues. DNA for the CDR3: TGTGCCAGCGTCGACAGGGGGCGTTTTGGGAACACTGAAGCTTTCTTT. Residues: CASVDRGRFGNTEAFF.

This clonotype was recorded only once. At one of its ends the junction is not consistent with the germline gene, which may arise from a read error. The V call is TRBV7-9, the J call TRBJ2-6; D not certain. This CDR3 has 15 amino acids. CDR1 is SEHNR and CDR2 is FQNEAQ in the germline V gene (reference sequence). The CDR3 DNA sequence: TGCGCCAGCAGCCAGACCCTGACTGGGGCCAACGTCCTGACTTTC. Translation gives CASSQTLTGANVLTF. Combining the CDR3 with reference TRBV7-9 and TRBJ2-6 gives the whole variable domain DTGVSQNPRHKITKRGQNVTFRCDPISEHNRLYWYRQTLGQGPEFLTYFQNEAQLEKSRLLSDRFSAERPKGSFSTLEIQRTEQGDSAMYLCASSQTLTGANVLTFGAGSRLTVL.

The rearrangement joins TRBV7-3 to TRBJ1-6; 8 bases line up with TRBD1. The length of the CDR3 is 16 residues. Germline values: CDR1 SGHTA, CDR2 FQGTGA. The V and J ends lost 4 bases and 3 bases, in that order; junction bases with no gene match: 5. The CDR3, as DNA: TGTGCCAGCAGCTCAAGTGGACAGGGCTATAATTCACCCCTCCACTTT. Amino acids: CASSSSGQGYNSPLHF.

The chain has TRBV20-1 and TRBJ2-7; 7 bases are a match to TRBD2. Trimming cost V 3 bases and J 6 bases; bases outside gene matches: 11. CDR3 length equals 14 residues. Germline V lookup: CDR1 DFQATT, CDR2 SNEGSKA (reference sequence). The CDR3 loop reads CSARSPGLPSEQYF. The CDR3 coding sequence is TGCAGTGCTAGGAGCCCGGGACTACCTTCCGAGCAGTACTTC.

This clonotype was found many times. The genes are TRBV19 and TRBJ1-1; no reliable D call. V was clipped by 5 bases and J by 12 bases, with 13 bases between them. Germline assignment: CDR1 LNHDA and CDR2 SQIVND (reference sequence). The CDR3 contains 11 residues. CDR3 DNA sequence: TGTGCCAGTAGTGGACTCGGACCGCCTTTCTTT. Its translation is CASSGLGPPFF.

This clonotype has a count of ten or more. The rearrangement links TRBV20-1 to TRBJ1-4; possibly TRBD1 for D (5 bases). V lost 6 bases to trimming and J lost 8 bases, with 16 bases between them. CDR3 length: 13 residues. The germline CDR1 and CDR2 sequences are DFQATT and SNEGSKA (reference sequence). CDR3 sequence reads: CSARQFRGEKLFF. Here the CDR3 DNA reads TGCAGTGCGAGACAGTTCCGGGGGGAAAAACTGTTTTTT.

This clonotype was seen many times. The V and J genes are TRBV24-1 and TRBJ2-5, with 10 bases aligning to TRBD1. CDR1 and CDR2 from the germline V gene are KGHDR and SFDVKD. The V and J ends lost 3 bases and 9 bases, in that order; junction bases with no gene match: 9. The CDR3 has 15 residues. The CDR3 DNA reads TGTGCCACCAGTGATGGACAGGGGGGATTGTCGGCCCAGTACTTC. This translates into CATSDGQGGLSAQYF.

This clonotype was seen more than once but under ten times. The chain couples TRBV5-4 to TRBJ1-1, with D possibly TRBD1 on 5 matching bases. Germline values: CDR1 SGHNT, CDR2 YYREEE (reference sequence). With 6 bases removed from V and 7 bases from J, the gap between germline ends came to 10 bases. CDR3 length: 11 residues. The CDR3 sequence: CASNTGGEAFF. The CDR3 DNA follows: TGTGCCAGCAACACTGGGGGTGAAGCTTTCTTT.

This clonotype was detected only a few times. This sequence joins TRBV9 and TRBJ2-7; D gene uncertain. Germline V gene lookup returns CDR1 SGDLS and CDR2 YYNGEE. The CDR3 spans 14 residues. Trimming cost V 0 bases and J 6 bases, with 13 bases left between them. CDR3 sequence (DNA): TGTGCCAGCAGCGTAGGTCTAGGCATCTCCGAGCAGTACTTC. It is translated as CASSVGLGISEQYF.

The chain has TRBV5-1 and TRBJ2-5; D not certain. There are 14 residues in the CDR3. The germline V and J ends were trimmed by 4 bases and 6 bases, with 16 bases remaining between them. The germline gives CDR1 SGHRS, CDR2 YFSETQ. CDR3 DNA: TGCGCCAGCAGCGCGGATGATCTCGGACAGACCCAGTACTTC. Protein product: CASSADDLGQTQYF.

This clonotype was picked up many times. This chain's CDR3 is CSAHRDSSYEQYF. The CDR3 coding sequence is TGCAGTGCGCACCGGGACAGCTCCTACGAGCAGTACTTC. The rearrangement joins TRBV20-1 to TRBJ2-7; TRBD1 aligns across 7 bases. CDR1 and CDR2 from the germline V gene are DFQATT and SNEGSKA (reference sequence). Trimming cost V 6 bases and J 0 bases; bases outside gene matches: 5. This CDR3 is 13 amino acids long.

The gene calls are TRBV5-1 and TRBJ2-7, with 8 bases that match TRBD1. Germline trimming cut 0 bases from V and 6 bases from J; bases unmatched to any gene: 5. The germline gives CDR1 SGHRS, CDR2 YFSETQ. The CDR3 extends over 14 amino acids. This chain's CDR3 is CASSLVGTGAEQYF. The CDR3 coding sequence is TGCGCCAGCAGCTTGGTCGGGACAGGAGCCGAGCAGTACTTC.

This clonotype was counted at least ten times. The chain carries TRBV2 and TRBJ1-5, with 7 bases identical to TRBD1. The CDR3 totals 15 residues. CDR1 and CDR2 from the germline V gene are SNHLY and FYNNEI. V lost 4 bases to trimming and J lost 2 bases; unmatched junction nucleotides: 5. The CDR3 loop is CASSVTGVRNQPQHF. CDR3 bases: TGTGCCAGCAGTGTAACAGGGGTTCGCAATCAGCCCCAGCATTTT.

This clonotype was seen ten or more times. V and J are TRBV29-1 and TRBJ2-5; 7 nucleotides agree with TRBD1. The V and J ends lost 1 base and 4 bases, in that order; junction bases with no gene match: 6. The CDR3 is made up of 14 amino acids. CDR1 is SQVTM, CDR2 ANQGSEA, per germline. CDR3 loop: CSVEVTGYGETQYF. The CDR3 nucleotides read TGCAGCGTTGAAGTGACAGGGTATGGAGAGACCCAGTACTTC.

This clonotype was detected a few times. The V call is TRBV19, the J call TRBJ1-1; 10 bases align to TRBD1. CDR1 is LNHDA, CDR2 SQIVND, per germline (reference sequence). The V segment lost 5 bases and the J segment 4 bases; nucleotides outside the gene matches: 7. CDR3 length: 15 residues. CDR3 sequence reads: CASSARQGAPTEAFF. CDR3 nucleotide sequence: TGTGCCAGTAGTGCCAGACAGGGGGCGCCCACTGAAGCTTTCTTT.

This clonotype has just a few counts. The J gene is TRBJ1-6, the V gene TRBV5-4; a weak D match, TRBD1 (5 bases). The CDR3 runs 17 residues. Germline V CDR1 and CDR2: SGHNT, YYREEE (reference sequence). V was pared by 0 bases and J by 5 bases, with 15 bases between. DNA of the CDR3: TGTGCCAGCAGCTTGGCTGCAGGTCGGGGCGATAATTCACCCCTCCACTTT. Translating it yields CASSLAAGRGDNSPLHF.

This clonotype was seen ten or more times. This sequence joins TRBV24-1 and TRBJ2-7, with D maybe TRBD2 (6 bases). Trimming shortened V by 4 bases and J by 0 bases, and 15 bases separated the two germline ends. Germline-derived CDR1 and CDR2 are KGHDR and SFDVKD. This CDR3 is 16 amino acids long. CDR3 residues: CATSETGRSSSYEQYF. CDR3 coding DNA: TGTGCCACCAGTGAGACCGGGAGATCAAGCTCCTACGAGCAGTACTTC.

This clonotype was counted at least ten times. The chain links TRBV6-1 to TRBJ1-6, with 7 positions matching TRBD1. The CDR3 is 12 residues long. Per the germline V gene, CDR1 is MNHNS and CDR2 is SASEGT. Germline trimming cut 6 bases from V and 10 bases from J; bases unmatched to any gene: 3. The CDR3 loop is CASSDRVSPLHF. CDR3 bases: TGTGCCAGCAGCGACAGGGTCTCACCCCTCCACTTT.

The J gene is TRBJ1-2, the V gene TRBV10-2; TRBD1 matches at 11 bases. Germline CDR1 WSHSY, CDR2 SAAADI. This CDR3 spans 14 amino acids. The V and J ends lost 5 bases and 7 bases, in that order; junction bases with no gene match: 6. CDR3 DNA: TGCGCCAGCAGTAAAGGGACAGGGGGAATTGGCTACACCTTC. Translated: CASSKGTGGIGYTF.

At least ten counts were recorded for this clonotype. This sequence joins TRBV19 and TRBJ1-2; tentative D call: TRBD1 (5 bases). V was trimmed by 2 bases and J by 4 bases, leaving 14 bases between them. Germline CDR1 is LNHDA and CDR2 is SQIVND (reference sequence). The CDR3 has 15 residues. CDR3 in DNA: TGTGCCAGTAGTATAACGGCACAGGTCGCCTATGGCTACACCTTC. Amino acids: CASSITAQVAYGYTF.

CDR3 residues: CSALPGQGQETQYF. CDR3 nucleotides: TGCAGTGCTCTACCGGGACAGGGGCAAGAGACCCAGTACTTC. The rearrangement joins TRBV20-1 to TRBJ2-5; 10 bases fit TRBD1. V was clipped by 5 bases and J by 2 bases; unmatched bases: 5. This CDR3 spans 14 amino acids. CDR1 is DFQATT, CDR2 SNEGSKA, per germline (reference sequence).

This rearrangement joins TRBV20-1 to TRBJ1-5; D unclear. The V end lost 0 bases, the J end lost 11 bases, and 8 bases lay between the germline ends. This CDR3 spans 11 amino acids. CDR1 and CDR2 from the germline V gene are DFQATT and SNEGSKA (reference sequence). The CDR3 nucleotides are TGCAGTGCTAGAGATCGCCAGACCCAGCATTTT. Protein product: CSARDRQTQHF.

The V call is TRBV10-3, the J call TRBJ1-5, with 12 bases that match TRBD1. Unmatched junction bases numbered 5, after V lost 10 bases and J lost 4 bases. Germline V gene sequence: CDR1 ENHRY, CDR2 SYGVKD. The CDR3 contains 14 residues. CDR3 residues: CATWDRGLNQPQHF. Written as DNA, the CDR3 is TGTGCCACCTGGGACAGGGGGCTGAATCAGCCCCAGCATTTT.